Below, one T cell receptor beta chain is given with its context. The source of the sample is a study of shared clonotypes between healthy human individuals. Germline V gene sequence: CDR1 MNHEY, CDR2 SMNVEV (reference sequence). V shed 6 bases and J 2 bases; nucleotides not matched to a gene: 4. CDR3 length: 15 amino acids. CD8 cells regarded as naive lacked CD45RO, were positively chosen for CCR7, and omitted terminally differentiated effector memory CD45RA+ cells. Assay: immunoSEQ multiplex PCR; the TCRdb copy retains only in-frame clones and omits some. The table has around 640,000 clones, 95% to 96% seen once; the top ten hold roughly 0.1%.

The clonotype originates from a woman in her 30s in good health. The gene calls are TRBV27 and TRBJ2-3; 11 bases line up with TRBD1. Material for sequencing was naive CD8+ T cells sorted from blood. The CDR3 DNA reads as TGTGCCAGCAGCTTTGGACAGGGGGCCACAGATACGCAGTATTTT. It encodes CASSFGQGATDTQYF.